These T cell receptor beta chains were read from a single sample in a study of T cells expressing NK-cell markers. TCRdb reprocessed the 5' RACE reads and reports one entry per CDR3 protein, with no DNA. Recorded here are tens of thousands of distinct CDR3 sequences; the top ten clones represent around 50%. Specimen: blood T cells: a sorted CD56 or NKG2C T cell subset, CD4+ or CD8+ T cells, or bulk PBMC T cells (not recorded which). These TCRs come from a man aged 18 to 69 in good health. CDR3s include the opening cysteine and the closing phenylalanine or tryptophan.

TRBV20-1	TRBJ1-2	CSAPPTGYGYTF
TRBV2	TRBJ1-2	CASRGEGRDYGYTF
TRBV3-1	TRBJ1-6	CASSQVGQGGGYNSPLHF
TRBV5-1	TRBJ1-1	CASSPGGQNTEAFF
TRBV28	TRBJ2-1	CASSFSRDPLYNEQFF
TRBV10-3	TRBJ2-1	CAISERDRAPHGQFF
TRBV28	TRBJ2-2	CASSVQGQLTPGELFF
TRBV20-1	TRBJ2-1	CSARGSGGAYNEQFF
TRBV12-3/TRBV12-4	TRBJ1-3	CASSFVSRSGNTIYF
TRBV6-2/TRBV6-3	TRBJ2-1	CASGLAGAYEQFF
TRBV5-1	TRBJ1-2	CASSLEGRGYTF
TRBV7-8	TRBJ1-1	CASSLTGGTEAFF
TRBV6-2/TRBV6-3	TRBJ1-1	CASSYSRVEAFF
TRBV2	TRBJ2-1	CASSGSRGEQFF
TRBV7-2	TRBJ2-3	CASSLAGYTQYF
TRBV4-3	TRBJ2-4	CASSQSYGSRAKNIQYF
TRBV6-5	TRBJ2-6	CASSHGTGLGANVLTF
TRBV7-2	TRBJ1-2	CASSPQTGQGAGYTF
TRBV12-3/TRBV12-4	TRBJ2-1	CASSFFGRTSNEQFF
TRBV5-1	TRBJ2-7	CASSLLQATYEQYF
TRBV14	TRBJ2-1	CASSPYSGGYNEQFF
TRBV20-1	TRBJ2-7	CSASDSGAIAYEQYF
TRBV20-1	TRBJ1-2	CSATAPNYGYTF
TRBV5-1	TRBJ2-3	CASSLMGGDTNTDTQYF
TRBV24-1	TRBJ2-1	CATSDTDRVNEQFF
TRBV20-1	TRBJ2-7	CSARGRALSYEQYF
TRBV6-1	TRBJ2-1	CASTSWRGNEQFF
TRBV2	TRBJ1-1	CASSYQTTGTEAFF
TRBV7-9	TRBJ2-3	CASRPGTSGLSDTQYF
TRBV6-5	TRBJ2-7	CASSSSASGSYEQYF
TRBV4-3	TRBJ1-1	CASSYDTGQLTEAFF
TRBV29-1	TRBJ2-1	CSVGLQRASYNEQFF
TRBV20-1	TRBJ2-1	CSANVLRRSYNEQFF
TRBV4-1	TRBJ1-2	CASSPRMISQGSGYTF
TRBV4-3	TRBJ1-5	CASSPHLGAGDQPQHF
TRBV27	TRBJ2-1	CASSSTLMAPNEQFF
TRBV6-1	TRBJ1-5	CASSLTGAQGPQHF
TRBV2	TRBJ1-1	CASSAGIQGTEAFF
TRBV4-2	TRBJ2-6	CASSQEGISGANVLTF
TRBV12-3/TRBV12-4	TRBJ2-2	CASSVLRNTGELFF
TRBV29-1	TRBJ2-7	CSVVRSGMSSYEQYF
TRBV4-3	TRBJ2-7	CASSQDSYDLQYEQYF
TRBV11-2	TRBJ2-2	CASTLLGGVNTGELFF
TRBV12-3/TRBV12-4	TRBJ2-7	CASSLSQGAYEQYF